This T cell receptor (beta chain) emerged from a study of T cells in women clearing cervical HPV infection (dated 2018 in TCRdb). Context from the whole study: Cases were 25 women with histologically confirmed HPV16-related CIN3 or worse, including a couple of invasive cancers. Cases and controls were matched on year of sample collection and on age within five years. The controls were about two dozen women whose single incident HPV16 infection cleared within 12 months with no development of precancer or cancer. An exploratory proof-of-principle case-control study, nested within the Guanacaste HPV Natural History Study in Costa Rica, was conducted to compare TCR repertoires across cervical HPV16 outcomes. Case blood was taken at the visit when the lesion was first identified, whereas control blood was taken when infection was no longer detected. HLA typing was available for only a few women, so HLA type could not be excluded as a confounder. Five blinded duplicates per group were added as quality controls, giving around 60 samples: approximately 50 participants and 10 replicates. Among cases, blood sampling occurred a median of about 150 days after lesion detection, with an interquartile range of roughly 85 to 210 days. Cases had a median age of around 34 years compared with 38 for controls, and baseline characteristics showed no significant differences between the groups. In the parent cohort, approximately 9,900 women aged 18 or older were enrolled in Guanacaste, Costa Rica, during about 1993 to 1995 and then followed for seven years. The research as a whole found: TCR repertoire richness was significantly higher in CIN3+ cases than in controls across sequencing depths, while evenness did not differ. Because the number of T cells in each sample was unknown, differences in richness could reflect differing T-cell content rather than repertoire biology. Whether associations preceded infection or resulted from infection could not be shown with the cross-sectional design, and effector/memory subsets and HPV-specific T cells were not isolated. Cases were distinguished from controls with an estimated AUC of over 0.75 by random forest classifiers combining richness and V gene abundances.

Using the immunoSEQ assay, multiplex PCR amplified TCR beta CDR3 regions from an average of approximately 1,200 ng of genomic DNA per sample. Primer bias was corrected in the assay by using a complete synthetic TCR repertoire to establish an amplification baseline. The amplicons were sequenced using the Illumina platform. Processing in the source paper ran as follows. Sequences were error-corrected by clustering with frequency ratios and a modified nearest-neighbor algorithm and were then analyzed in the immunoSEQ Analyzer with IMGT gene definitions. At each rarefaction depth, TCR richness and evenness were averaged over 20 rarefaction repeats, and samples with fewer sequences than the depth were excluded. Wilcoxon rank sum tests with FDR correction were used to compare relative abundances of V, D and J genes between the groups. In the blinded duplicates, the intraclass correlation was about 95% for TCR richness and averaged about 80% across 66 gene segments. Drawn from immuneACCESS, this table holds only the in-frame rearrangements with V and J called that TCRdb kept. Clones are partly lost; checked studies trace under half to an unresolved V gene and leave the rest unexplained. The V and J calls and clone size come from that table; D and trimming were worked out from the DNA. In this sample's table one finds some 16,000 clones. Of the sample, approximately 12% falls within the top ten clones.

Every participant had a single incident cervical HPV16 infection, and prevalent HPV16 infections were excluded. Cervical HPV DNA was detected with MY09/MY11 PCR, and genotyping was done by dot-blot hybridization. Under 17 mL of heparinized blood was centrifuged, after which the buffy coat was aliquoted, frozen at -30 degrees C, and then stored at -80 degrees C. QIAGEN kits were used to extract genomic DNA from buffy coat specimens. Worth noting for this clone: Its recognized antigen is unknown.

The clonotype originates from a woman between 18 and 70 years old with a cervical HPV16 infection that either progressed to CIN3+ or cleared (not recorded which). Material: blood buffy coat.

CDR3 DNA (partial): TGTGCCAGCAGTGTTCAGGCCAGGCTCTATGAG. It is translated as CASSVQARLYE. Given in full, the CDR3 is CASSVQARLYEQFF. The chain was built from TRBV2 and TRBJ2-1; too little of a D gene remains to name it. The CDR3 is cut off 3 residues early in the read; its end comes from the germline J gene. The V end loses 4 bases and the J end loses 8 bases, and a stretch of 15 bases separates them. The CDR3 has 14 amino acids, counting the end cysteine and phenylalanine. The CDR3 was read in part: 33 bases, with the frame set at base 1. CDR1 and CDR2 were assigned from the germline V gene as SNHLY and FYNNEI.